These 15 T cell receptor beta chains share one sample of origin, sequenced in a study of beta chain features in type 1 diabetes. What was sequenced were expressed TCRB transcripts, since all of the isolated RNA had been reverse transcribed. TCRdb's table, derived via immunoSEQ multiplex PCR, lists solely in-frame clones and lacks some. The sample comprises roughly 700,000 clones, 13% of which are singletons, and less than 0.025% rests with the top ten. Findings and caveats of the study: TCRB CDR3 length was moderately but significantly reduced in all four CD4+ subsets of Type 1 diabetes patients.

What these receptors recognize is not known. The sequencing sample was made of naive CD4+ T cells from blood. All receptors derive from a man aged 18 to 35 with type 1 diabetes.

This sequence joins TRBV29-1 and TRBJ1-2; no reliable D call. This CDR3 comprises 11 residues. The V gene's germline CDR1 is SQVTM and CDR2 ANQGSEA. Trimming stripped 7 bases from V and 2 bases from J, with 8 bases between. The CDR3 here is CSAQENYGYTF. CDR3 DNA sequence: TGCAGCGCTCAAGAAAACTATGGCTACACCTTC.

The chain is built from TRBV20-1 and TRBJ1-6; unclear D gene. V lost 6 bases to trimming and J lost 14 bases, with 11 bases between them. The CDR3 loop spans 10 amino acids. Germline V gene data show CDR1 as DFQATT and CDR2 as SNEGSKA (reference sequence). For the CDR3, the DNA is TGCAGTGCCCTCAACGGGGCCCTCCACTTT. It codes for CSALNGALHF.

The sample holds a few counts of this clone. The chain is built from TRBV10-3 and TRBJ1-1; D gene uncertain. With 6 bases removed from V and 1 base from J, the gap between germline ends came to 9 bases. This CDR3 is built from 13 residues. CDR1 is ENHRY, CDR2 SYGVKD, per germline. The DNA of the CDR3 is TGTGCCATCAGAAGAACAGAGAACACTGAAGCTTTCTTT. The encoded protein is CAIRRTENTEAFF.

Only a few counts were recorded for this clone. The chain has TRBV5-1 and TRBJ1-2, with D possibly matching TRBD1 (5 bases). Germline CDR1 reads SGHRS; CDR2 reads YFSETQ. The CDR3 covers 13 residues. V was cut by 0 bases and J by 8 bases, with 11 bases left in between. This CDR3 reads CASSLGGTEGYTF. The CDR3 region has the DNA TGCGCCAGCAGCTTGGGTGGGACGGAGGGCTACACCTTC.

This clone was counted a few times. V gene TRBV2 combines with J gene TRBJ1-1; the D gene is possibly TRBD1 (5 bases). In germline, CDR1 is SNHLY, CDR2 FYNNEI. Trimming left V 0 bases short and J 1 base short, with 12 bases between. The CDR3 is made up of 16 amino acids. In DNA, the CDR3 is TGTGCCAGCAGTGAAGCGGGGGGATGGCCGAACACTGAAGCTTTCTTT. It encodes CASSEAGGWPNTEAFF.

This clone was counted between two and nine times. The rearrangement uses TRBV6-6 and TRBJ2-7; TRBD1 might be the D (6 bases). This CDR3 region has 14 residues. CDR1 and CDR2 (germline): MNHNY, SVGAGI (reference sequence). The V and J ends lost 2 bases and 4 bases respectively, with 12 bases between them. The CDR3 region is CASSYGRGYYEQYF. The CDR3 nucleotides read TGTGCCAGCAGTTACGGCAGGGGCTATTACGAGCAGTACTTC.

The V gene is TRBV18, the J gene TRBJ2-6; no clear D. The CDR3 is 16 amino acids. V lost 2 bases to trimming and J lost 1 base, with 9 bases between them. From germline, CDR1 is KGHSH and CDR2 LQKENI. The CDR3 loop reads CASSPFLGSGANVLTF. The CDR3 DNA sequence: TGTGCCAGCTCACCATTTCTGGGGTCTGGGGCCAACGTCCTGACTTTC.

The J gene is TRBJ1-5, the V gene TRBV7-2; D not resolved. V was pared by 3 bases and J by 6 bases, with 12 bases between. This CDR3 has 14 amino acids. Germline CDR1 is SGHTA and CDR2 is FQGNSA. CDR3 amino acids: CASSFSQRTQPQHF. The DNA of the CDR3 is TGTGCCAGCAGCTTCTCGCAGCGGACTCAGCCCCAGCATTTT.

The chain uses TRBV9 and TRBJ1-1; D gene unclear. CDR1 is SGDLS and CDR2 is YYNGEE in the germline V gene. V dropped 4 bases and J dropped 5 bases, with 15 bases sitting between them. The CDR3 runs to 14 residues. This CDR3 is CASSPVGGRTEAFF. The DNA for the CDR3 is TGTGCCAGCAGCCCAGTAGGAGGGCGGACTGAAGCTTTCTTT.

Comment on this clone: This same CDR3 is encoded by further DNA sequences in the sample. The genes are TRBV27 and TRBJ2-7; D not resolved. V lost 0 bases and J lost 6, with 6 bases in between. In germline, CDR1 is MNHEY, CDR2 SMNVEV (reference sequence). The CDR3 totals 12 residues. The CDR3 reads CASSLSRGEQYF. DNA of the CDR3: TGTGCCAGCAGTTTATCGAGAGGCGAGCAGTACTTC.

The chain has TRBV30 and TRBJ1-1, with TRBD1 identical over 7 bases. With 1 base clipped from V and 4 bases from J, the junction kept 3 bases outside the gene matches. The CDR3 has 13 amino acids. Germline loops: CDR1 GTSNPN, CDR2 SVGIG (reference sequence). This CDR3 reads CAWSDGTVTEAFF. The CDR3 region has the DNA TGTGCCTGGAGTGACGGGACAGTCACTGAAGCTTTCTTT.

This chain uses TRBV5-8 with TRBJ1-5; no clear D. Trimming removed 1 base from V and 1 base from J, with 15 bases in between. Per germline, CDR1 SGHTS and CDR2 YDEGEE. The CDR3 sequence is 17 residues long. The CDR3 DNA follows: TGTGCCAGCAGCTTGCTCCCCTGGGGAGGGAGCAATCAGCCCCAGCATTTT. The encoded protein is CASSLLPWGGSNQPQHF.

This clone has just a few counts. This sequence joins TRBV7-9 and TRBJ1-5; TRBD1 matches 8 bases. The CDR3 sequence is 17 residues long. Per germline, CDR1 SEHNR and CDR2 FQNEAQ (reference sequence). Trimming removed 3 bases from V and 2 bases from J; junction bases left unmatched: 9. CDR3 amino acids: CASSFGTGLVRNQPQHF. CDR3 sequence (DNA): TGTGCCAGCAGCTTCGGGACAGGCTTGGTTCGCAATCAGCCCCAGCATTTT. The entire variable domain, with the rest obtained from reference TRBV7-9 and TRBJ1-5, is as follows: DTGVSQNPRHKITKRGQNVTFRCDPISEHNRLYWYRQTLGQGPEFLTYFQNEAQLEKSRLLSDRFSAERPKGSFSTLEIQRTEQGDSAMYLCASSFGTGLVRNQPQHFGDGTRLSIL.

The chain recombines TRBV5-8 with TRBJ2-1, with 9 bases fitting TRBD1. The CDR3 is 12 amino acids. Germline assignment: CDR1 SGHTS and CDR2 YDEGEE. The trim removed 4 bases at V and 16 bases at J, leaving 9 bases unmatched. The CDR3 DNA reads as TGTGCCAGCAGCCCTTGGGACAGGGAACGATTCTTC. Translated, it gives CASSPWDRERFF.

Only a few counts were recorded for this clone. The V call is TRBV5-1, the J call TRBJ2-2; D gene ambiguous. The CDR3 length is 17 residues. CDR1 is SGHRS and CDR2 is YFSETQ in the germline V gene. V was cut by 3 bases and J by 4 bases, with 19 bases left in between. The CDR3 reads CASSSHLQPRSTGELFF. CDR3 DNA: TGCGCCAGCAGCTCCCACTTGCAGCCTAGGAGCACCGGGGAGCTGTTTTTT.